A single sample gave rise to the 23 T cell receptor beta chains below, sequenced in a study of Graves' ophthalmopathy and Graves' hyperthyroidism. Amplification of the TCR beta CDR3 regions used RNA transcripts (as template). An opening RT-PCR round employed HTBI primers and preceded a second-round multiplex PCR. TCRdb reprocessed the multiplex PCR reads via MiXCR and lists one record per CDR3 protein. The sample holds some 240,000 distinct CDR3 sequences, roughly 50% seen once. The sample comprised peripheral blood. Receptors were obtained from an adult man with Graves' ophthalmopathy.

In DNA, the CDR3 is TGTGCCAGCAGTGGAAGGCTAGCGGGGGGCTACGAGCAGTACTTC. This sequence encodes CASSGRLAGGYEQYF. This chain joins TRBV2 and TRBJ2-7; 11 bases match TRBD2. V lost 4 bases, J lost 3 bases, and 5 bases stayed unmatched. The CDR3 runs to 15 residues. From germline, CDR1 is SNHLY and CDR2 FYNNEI.

The rearrangement joins TRBV7-9 to TRBJ2-6; 7 positions agree with TRBD1. Germline V gene sequence: CDR1 SEHNR, CDR2 FQNEAQ (reference sequence). CDR3 length equals 16 residues. The trim removed 8 bases at V and 1 base at J, leaving 8 bases unmatched. In DNA form, the CDR3 reads TGTGCCAGCCTTGAGAACAGGGGATCTGGGGCCAACGTCCTGACTTTC. The encoded protein is CASLENRGSGANVLTF.

As regards this clonotype: Compared with germline, one end of the junction differs, possibly owing to a read error. The chain is built from TRBV10-3 and TRBJ2-7; 10 bases fit TRBD1. Germline values: CDR1 ENHRY, CDR2 SYGVKD. CDR3 size: 15 residues. The CDR3: CASSILGTGVYEQYF. The CDR3 DNA sequence: TGTGCCAGCAGTATCCTTGGGACAGGGGTCTACGAGCAGTACTTC.

V and J are TRBV11-2 and TRBJ2-5, with D hard to call. This CDR3 region has 16 residues. The V end was cut by 5 bases, the J end by 4 bases, with 20 bases between. Germline CDR1 and CDR2: SGHAT and FQNNGV. CDR3 loop: CASSPGPGPWGETQYF. Here the CDR3 DNA reads TGTGCCAGCAGCCCCGGGCCAGGTCCCTGGGGAGAGACCCAGTACTTC.

This chain links TRBV4-1 with TRBJ1-1; 8 bases agree with TRBD1. Germline V gene data show CDR1 as MGHRA and CDR2 as YSYEKL. This CDR3 comprises 16 residues. V lost 0 bases and J lost 4; bases outside the gene matches: 7. The CDR3 DNA reads as TGCGCCAGCAGCCAAGATTACGACAGGGGAGGCACTGAAGCTTTCTTT. Amino acids: CASSQDYDRGGTEAFF.

This clonotype was seen at least ten times. The genes are TRBV29-1 and TRBJ2-7, with a possible D match to TRBD1 (6 bases). The CDR3 has 13 amino acids. The V and J ends lost 6 bases and 2 bases respectively, with 14 bases between them. Germline CDR1 is SQVTM and CDR2 is ANQGSEA. DNA for the CDR3: TGCAGCGTGGGGGCCATCCCGCCCTACGAGCAGTACTTC. Translating it yields CSVGAIPPYEQYF.

This rearrangement joins TRBV7-3 to TRBJ1-2, with TRBD1 matching 8 bases. The CDR3 loop spans 17 amino acids. The germline gives CDR1 SGHTA, CDR2 FQGTGA. After removal of 2 bases from V and 5 bases from J, the junction contained 13 bases not matched to a gene. The chain's CDR3 is CASSLGQGDAGAYGYTF. In DNA, the CDR3 is TGTGCCAGCAGCTTAGGACAGGGAGATGCAGGAGCGTATGGCTACACCTTC.

The chain links TRBV4-1 to TRBJ1-2, with D possibly matching TRBD1 (5 bases). Trimming left V 0 bases short and J 2 bases short, with 16 bases between. The CDR3 runs to 17 residues. Germline V gene sequence: CDR1 MGHRA, CDR2 YSYEKL. The CDR3 loop is CASSQDDQGLSNYGYTF. In DNA form, the CDR3 reads TGCGCCAGCAGCCAAGATGACCAGGGTTTATCAAACTATGGCTACACCTTC.

This sequence joins TRBV19 and TRBJ1-4, with D tentatively TRBD1 (6 bases). Per the germline V gene, CDR1 is LNHDA and CDR2 is SQIVND (reference sequence). The CDR3 is 14 residues long. The V end was cut by 8 bases, the J end by 8 bases, with 18 bases between. The CDR3 DNA is TGTGCCAGTCGTGGGGGCGGCCTTGAAGAAAAACTGTTTTTT. The encoded protein is CASRGGGLEEKLFF.

The chain carries TRBV20-1 and TRBJ1-3, with 7 bases identical to TRBD1. This CDR3 has 15 amino acids. CDR1 and CDR2 from the germline V gene are DFQATT and SNEGSKA (reference sequence). After removal of 6 bases from V and 1 base from J, the junction contained 9 bases not matched to a gene. The CDR3 DNA reads TGCAGTGCCGCGACAGGGACCACTTCTGGAAACACCATATATTTT. Protein sequence: CSAATGTTSGNTIYF.

This clonotype was seen a handful of times. V is TRBV7-9 and J is TRBJ2-7; no reliable D call. This CDR3 is built from 12 residues. V lost 3 bases and J 4 bases, leaving 7 bases between the germline ends. CDR1 is SEHNR, CDR2 FQNEAQ, per germline (reference sequence). The CDR3 sequence is CASSFGRYEQYF. The CDR3, as DNA: TGTGCCAGCAGCTTCGGCAGGTACGAGCAGTACTTC.

This rearrangement joins TRBV12-3 or TRBV12-4 to TRBJ2-5, with 8 bases that match TRBD1. Unmatched junction bases numbered 5, after V lost 5 bases and J lost 3 bases. The CDR3 spans 14 residues. The CDR3: CASSKRTGKETQYF. The CDR3, as DNA: TGTGCCAGCAGTAAAAGGACAGGGAAAGAGACCCAGTACTTC.

CDR3 sequence: CASSLAGGQGETQYF. CDR3 sequence (DNA): TGTGCCAGCAGTCTAGCGGGGGGGCAAGGAGAGACCCAGTACTTC. The chain carries TRBV7-8 and TRBJ2-5; 12 bases line up with TRBD2. The CDR3 spans 15 residues. V trimming: 6 bases; J trimming: 4 bases; junction bases outside the gene matches: 6. Germline V CDR1 and CDR2: SGHVS, FQNEAQ.

This clonotype was seen more than once but under ten times. This chain uses TRBV2 with TRBJ1-1, with D maybe TRBD1 (5 bases). The length of the CDR3 is 14 residues. V was trimmed by 3 bases and J by 2 bases, leaving 10 bases between them. CDR1 is SNHLY and CDR2 is FYNNEI in the germline V gene. This CDR3 reads CASSDRALNTEAFF. The CDR3 region has the DNA TGTGCCAGCAGTGACAGGGCCCTTAACACTGAAGCTTTCTTT.

This clonotype was found a few times. The gene calls are TRBV4-2 and TRBJ1-1, with D hard to call. In germline, CDR1 is LGHNA, CDR2 YNFKEQ. Trimming cost V 0 bases and J 12 bases, with 11 bases left between them. This CDR3 contains 12 residues. The CDR3 spells CASSQEGGRTFF. The CDR3 DNA follows: TGTGCCAGCAGCCAAGAAGGAGGGAGAACTTTCTTT.

V usage is TRBV25-1 and J usage is TRBJ2-2; no clear D. The V end was cut by 5 bases, the J end by 6 bases, with 13 bases between. The CDR3 spans 14 residues. Germline V gene lookup returns CDR1 MGHDK and CDR2 SYGVNS. CDR3 coding DNA: TGTGCCAGCAGTTTGCAGTTCCCGTCCGGGGAGCTGTTTTTT. The encoded protein is CASSLQFPSGELFF.

This sequence joins TRBV24-1 and TRBJ2-7, with D maybe TRBD1 (5 bases). Germline values: CDR1 KGHDR, CDR2 SFDVKD. This CDR3 is 13 amino acids long. Trimming removed 3 bases from V and 2 bases from J, with 7 bases in between. The CDR3 coding sequence is TGTGCCACCAGTGATGGGGCGGCCTACGAGCAGTACTTC. This sequence encodes CATSDGAAYEQYF.

In this sample, this clonotype turned up a few times. This chain links TRBV27 with TRBJ1-5; tentative D call: TRBD1 (6 bases). CDR1 MNHEY and CDR2 SMNVEV come from the germline V gene (reference sequence). V dropped 5 bases and J dropped 6 bases, with 14 bases sitting between them. The CDR3 has 14 residues. The CDR3 bases are TGTGCCAGCAGTGAATTGGGGGCAGGTCAGCCCCAGCATTTT. Its translation is CASSELGAGQPQHF.

The rearrangement links TRBV7-2 to TRBJ1-2; TRBD1 agrees at 8 bases. The CDR3 contains 15 residues. With V trimmed by 3 bases and J by 5 bases, 8 bases remained unmatched. Germline CDR1 SGHTA, CDR2 FQGNSA. CDR3 nucleotide sequence: TGTGCCAGCAGCTTGGGGGGGACAGGACAGTATGGCTACACCTTC. Its translation is CASSLGGTGQYGYTF.

As to this clonotype: A much larger clone lies a single base off, so this may be a read error. The rearrangement joins TRBV29-1 to TRBJ1-2; D remains ambiguous. The CDR3 loop spans 9 amino acids. Germline assignment: CDR1 SQVTM and CDR2 ANQGSEA. Trimming left V 4 bases short and J 8 bases short, with 5 bases between. CDR3 sequence reads: CSVVKGYTF. The CDR3 nucleotides are TGCAGCGTTGTTAAGGGCTACACCTTC.

This rearrangement joins TRBV29-1 to TRBJ1-1, with D unclear. CDR1 and CDR2 from the germline V gene are SQVTM and ANQGSEA. V shed 4 bases and J shed 3 bases, with 6 bases lying between them. The length of the CDR3 is 11 residues. The CDR3 is CSVAKDTEAFF. For the CDR3, the DNA is TGCAGCGTTGCTAAGGACACTGAAGCTTTCTTT.

This clonotype was counted a few times. The V call is TRBV5-6, the J call TRBJ1-2; D not resolved. The CDR3 is 16 amino acids. Germline loops: CDR1 SGHDT, CDR2 YYEEEE. V was shortened by 0 bases and J by 4 bases, with 16 bases between the two germline ends. CDR3 in DNA: TGTGCCAGCAGCTTGGTTGGGTCTACCTTAGGCTATGGCTACACCTTC. It codes for CASSLVGSTLGYGYTF.

This clonotype was seen a few times. The chain is built from TRBV28 and TRBJ1-1, with D unclear. This CDR3 has 15 residues. The germline CDR1 and CDR2 sequences are MDHEN and SYDVKM. Trimming took 1 base from V and 0 from J, leaving 9 bases between them. The CDR3 region has the DNA TGTGCCAGCAGTTTATCTCCATCTCTGAACACTGAAGCTTTCTTT. It codes for CASSLSPSLNTEAFF.